This entry concerns a single TCR beta chain. Its antigen is not known. One junction end does not reproduce the germline sequence, and a read error may be involved. The source of the sample is a study of blood T cells in healthy people across ages. Study outcomes and limitations: Changes seen in expanded clonotypes were possibly confounded by donor CMV status left unknown.

Then a second PCR, running roughly 7 to 11 cycles, was carried out with a sample-barcoded 5' primer and a J-beta primer mix. In TCRdb, the 5' RACE reads were re-called with MiXCR into one record per CDR3 protein. The repertoire holds roughly 1.5 million distinct CDR3 sequences, with about 45% as singletons. Sequencing used blood. This TCR was recovered from a woman younger than 35 in good health.

The CDR3 protein is CASSRGPANSGTNVLTF. The DNA for the CDR3 is TGTGCCAGCAGTCGGGGCCCGGCAAACTCTGGGACCAACGTCCTGACTTTC. The chain carries TRBV12-3 or TRBV12-4 and TRBJ2-6, with D perhaps TRBD1 or TRBD2 (5 bases each). This CDR3 spans 17 amino acids.